What follows are 24 T cell receptor beta chains derived from one specimen sequenced in a study of T-cell reconstitution after alpha-beta-depleted transplantation in children. Library preparation (for TCRbeta) was performed with unique molecular identifiers. TCRdb reprocessed the PCR reads with MiXCR, giving one entry per CDR3 protein. This table holds just under 350,000 distinct CDR3 sequences, around 15% found once. The source material was PBMCs, mostly from graft donor cells, sampled 360 days after TCRalphabeta/CD19-depleted stem cell transplant. These receptors all stem from a male patient aged 2 to 10 who had a stem cell transplant for acute lymphoblastic leukemia, so the T cells may come from the graft donor.

CDR3 coding DNA: TGCGCCAGCAGCTTGATATCGGGAGATAGAGAGACCCAGTACTTC. Translating it yields CASSLISGDRETQYF. V is TRBV5-1 and J is TRBJ2-5; D is perhaps TRBD2 (6 bases). Germline V gene data show CDR1 as SGHRS and CDR2 as YFSETQ. This CDR3 spans 15 amino acids. The V and J ends lost 1 base and 4 bases respectively, with 14 bases between them.

CDR3 protein: CASSPRRLSGNTIYF. The CDR3, as DNA: TGTGCCAGCAGCCCGAGACGACTCTCTGGAAACACCATATATTTT. The chain couples TRBV7-8 to TRBJ1-3; D gene uncertain. Germline-derived CDR1 and CDR2 are SGHVS and FQNEAQ. V was clipped by 5 bases and J by 0 bases, with 11 bases between them. CDR3 length equals 15 residues.

This clonotype was seen a handful of times. The chain uses TRBV5-1 and TRBJ1-1; 8 bases are a match to TRBD1. Germline lookup yields CDR1 SGHRS and CDR2 YFSETQ. CDR3 size: 15 residues. V was pared by 4 bases and J by 3 bases, with 8 bases of the junction left unmatched. CDR3 in DNA: TGCGCCAGCAGCACCGAGACAGGGGTGGACACTGAAGCTTTCTTT. As protein: CASSTETGVDTEAFF.

This clonotype has a handful of counts. This chain connects TRBV4-3 to TRBJ2-7, with D unclear. Trimming pared 0 bases from V and 12 bases from J, leaving 15 bases between. The CDR3 consists of 13 residues. Germline assignment: CDR1 LGHNA and CDR2 YSLEER. CDR3 residues: CASSQERDASPYF. DNA for the CDR3: TGCGCCAGCAGCCAAGAGCGCGATGCGTCACCGTACTTC.

CDR3 amino acids: CASSQVLLMGPSLDTQYF. The DNA for the CDR3 is TGTGCCAGCAGCCAAGTGTTGTTGATGGGACCGTCGTTAGATACGCAGTATTTT. The chain recombines TRBV3-1 with TRBJ2-3; D assignment may be TRBD1 or TRBD2 (5 bases each). Germline V lookup: CDR1 LGHDT, CDR2 YNNKEL (reference sequence). The CDR3 sequence is 18 residues long. V was pared by 1 base and J by 5 bases, with 22 bases between.

This clonotype turned up a few times. The rearrangement links TRBV4-1 to TRBJ2-1, with 8 bases lining up with TRBD2. V dropped 5 bases and J dropped 3; count of bases not matched to a gene: 3. Germline loops: CDR1 MGHRA, CDR2 YSYEKL. CDR3 length equals 14 residues. CDR3 DNA: TGCGCCAGCAGCACTACTAGCGGCTACAATGAGCAGTTCTTC. It codes for CASSTTSGYNEQFF.

This clonotype was counted a few times. The chain carries TRBV4-3 and TRBJ2-3, with D hard to call. V was trimmed by 4 bases and J by 2 bases, leaving 13 bases between them. The CDR3 sequence is 15 residues long. CDR1 is LGHNA and CDR2 is YSLEER in the germline V gene. The CDR3 DNA reads as TGCGCCAGCAGCCTTTTGAACGGCCCCACAGATACGCAGTATTTT. It encodes CASSLLNGPTDTQYF.

There are a few counts of this clonotype. The chain uses TRBV4-3 and TRBJ2-1, with D possibly being TRBD2 (7 bases). The CDR3 has 15 residues. V lost 0 bases, J lost 8 bases, and 14 bases lay in between. Per the germline V gene, CDR1 is LGHNA and CDR2 is YSLEER. For the CDR3, the DNA is TGCGCCAGCAGCCAAGATGGGGGGGGCGGGTATGAGCAGTTCTTC. This sequence encodes CASSQDGGGGYEQFF.

V and J are TRBV4-1 and TRBJ1-1, with D possibly being TRBD1 (5 bases). V dropped 3 bases and J dropped 6 bases, with 11 bases sitting between them. Germline CDR1 is MGHRA and CDR2 is YSYEKL. The CDR3 spans 13 residues. The CDR3 sequence: CASSHPLGAEAFF. The CDR3, as DNA: TGCGCCAGCAGCCATCCTCTGGGGGCTGAAGCTTTCTTT.

The CDR3 nucleotides are TGCGCCAGCAACCCGACTAGCGGGACCCCTGGGACCTACGAGCAGTACTTC. This gives the protein CASNPTSGTPGTYEQYF. The genes are TRBV4-1 and TRBJ2-7; 11 nucleotides match TRBD2. J lost 2 bases, V lost 7 bases, and 13 bases had no gene match. The CDR3 covers 17 residues. Germline V gene sequence: CDR1 MGHRA, CDR2 YSYEKL.

This clonotype was found a few times. V gene TRBV6-2 or TRBV6-3 combines with J gene TRBJ2-1, with 11 bases lining up with TRBD2. The germline gives CDR1 MNHEY, CDR2 SVGEGT. This CDR3 spans 15 amino acids. With V trimmed by 6 bases and J by 9 bases, 10 bases remained unmatched. CDR3 in DNA: TGTGCCAGCAGCCGGATTAGCGGGAGGGCAGGTGAGCAGTTCTTC. This codes for CASSRISGRAGEQFF.

CDR3 in amino acids: CASSEWSRGEQYF. The DNA of the CDR3 is TGCGCCAGCAGTGAATGGTCCCGTGGCGAGCAGTACTTC. This chain connects TRBV10-1 to TRBJ2-7, with D unresolved. Germline V CDR1 and CDR2: WNHNN, SYGVQD (reference sequence). V was clipped by 3 bases and J by 6 bases, with 12 bases between them. This CDR3 region has 13 residues.

The rearrangement links TRBV9 to TRBJ2-1, with 8 nucleotides matching TRBD2. CDR1 SGDLS and CDR2 YYNGEE come from the germline V gene. The CDR3 runs to 16 residues. The ends lost 0 bases at V and 6 bases at J; junction bases unmatched: 8. The DNA of the CDR3 is TGTGCCAGCAGCGTAGCCGCGGGACTAGGGAGCAATGAGCAGTTCTTC. It encodes CASSVAAGLGSNEQFF.

V and J are TRBV5-1 and TRBJ2-3, with D maybe TRBD2 (5 bases). CDR3 size: 14 residues. V was pared by 2 bases and J by 0 bases, with 7 bases between. Germline-derived CDR1 and CDR2 are SGHRS and YFSETQ. The CDR3 sequence is CASSFWESTDTQYF. CDR3 bases: TGCGCCAGCAGCTTTTGGGAGAGCACAGATACGCAGTATTTT.

The genes are TRBV12-2 and TRBJ2-3; TRBD1, as called in the table, went unchecked against the DNA. TRBV12-2 is listed as a pseudogene. The CDR3 consists of 19 residues. The CDR3 DNA reads as TGTGCAAGTCGCTTACCCAAAATTCACCGGGGGCGTCCCACAGATACGCAGTATTTT. It yields the protein CASRLPKIHRGRPTDTQYF.

In its sample, this clonotype was seen many times. J is TRBJ2-3 and V is TRBV29-1; perhaps TRBD2 as D (6 bases). Trimming removed 7 bases from V and 5 bases from J, with 16 bases in between. The CDR3 sequence is 13 residues long. Germline assignment: CDR1 SQVTM and CDR2 ANQGSEA. In DNA, the CDR3 is TGCAGCGCCTCCGGGAGTCTGTTAGATACGCAGTATTTT. Translated, it gives CSASGSLLDTQYF.

This clonotype was counted ten times or more. Here the CDR3 DNA reads TGTGCCAGCAGCTCCCTCGAGATCGGGACTAGCGGGAGTAGGGGGCATAATGAGCAGTTCTTC. It codes for CASSSLEIGTSGSRGHNEQFF. The chain uses TRBV6-2 or TRBV6-3 and TRBJ2-1; 14 bases line up with TRBD2. The length of the CDR3 is 21 residues. Germline trimming cut 6 bases from V and 7 bases from J; bases unmatched to any gene: 23. The germline CDR1 and CDR2 sequences are MNHEY and SVGEGT.

This sequence joins TRBV29-1 and TRBJ1-1; possibly TRBD1 for D (6 bases). With 6 bases removed from V and 5 bases from J, the gap between germline ends came to 16 bases. The CDR3 has 13 amino acids. The germline V gene encodes CDR1 SQVTM and CDR2 ANQGSEA. The CDR3 DNA is TGCAGCGTCGCAACAGGGCGGTGGACTGAAGCTTTCTTT. Translated: CSVATGRWTEAFF.

V gene TRBV10-3 combines with J gene TRBJ1-2; no firm D call. Looked up from germline, CDR1 is ENHRY and CDR2 is SYGVKD. V was clipped by 6 bases and J by 6 bases, with 17 bases between them. The CDR3 loop spans 14 amino acids. The CDR3, as DNA: TGTGCCATCAGCCTCTCTGCAGCGAACAATGGCTACACCTTC. Translating it yields CAISLSAANNGYTF.

This clonotype was counted a few times. The chain uses TRBV4-3 and TRBJ2-3; 7 nucleotides agree with TRBD1. Germline V lookup: CDR1 LGHNA, CDR2 YSLEER. The CDR3 contains 15 residues. V lost 1 base to trimming and J lost 4 bases; unmatched junction nucleotides: 5. The CDR3 loop reads CASSQVRQGADTQYF. As DNA, the CDR3 is TGCGCCAGCAGCCAAGTGAGACAGGGAGCAGATACGCAGTATTTT.

This clonotype has only a few counts. The chain recombines TRBV5-1 with TRBJ1-1; D ambiguous. CDR1 and CDR2 from the germline V gene are SGHRS and YFSETQ. The CDR3 length is 13 residues. Trimming shortened V by 0 bases and J by 3 bases, and 6 bases separated the two germline ends. The CDR3 DNA reads TGCGCCAGCAGCTTGGAGGCCGACACTGAAGCTTTCTTT. Translation: CASSLEADTEAFF.

This clonotype was detected only a few times. The rearrangement links TRBV28 to TRBJ1-5; weak D call: TRBD1 (5 bases). Per the germline V gene, CDR1 is MDHEN and CDR2 is SYDVKM. There are 12 residues in the CDR3. V gave up 4 bases and J gave up 9 bases, with 10 bases separating them. The CDR3 protein is CASSSRTGPQHF. DNA of the CDR3: TGTGCCAGCAGTTCCAGAACAGGGCCCCAGCATTTT.

CDR3 sequence reads: CASSPVMTGSYEQYF. CDR3 nucleotides: TGTGCCAGCAGTCCGGTAATGACGGGAAGCTACGAGCAGTACTTC. The chain employs TRBV28 and TRBJ2-7, with D perhaps matching TRBD2 (5 bases). Trimming stripped 5 bases from V and 3 bases from J, with 17 bases between. Germline V gene lookup returns CDR1 MDHEN and CDR2 SYDVKM. This CDR3 is 15 amino acids long.

This clonotype turned up a few times. The chain links TRBV7-2 to TRBJ2-3; a weak D match, TRBD1 (5 bases). The CDR3 sequence is 15 residues long. Trimming pared 5 bases from V and 4 bases from J, leaving 16 bases between. Germline V gene sequence: CDR1 SGHTA, CDR2 FQGNSA. The CDR3 bases are TGTGCCAGCAGCGTAACTCCCGCCAGGGCAGATACGCAGTATTTT. Amino acids: CASSVTPARADTQYF.